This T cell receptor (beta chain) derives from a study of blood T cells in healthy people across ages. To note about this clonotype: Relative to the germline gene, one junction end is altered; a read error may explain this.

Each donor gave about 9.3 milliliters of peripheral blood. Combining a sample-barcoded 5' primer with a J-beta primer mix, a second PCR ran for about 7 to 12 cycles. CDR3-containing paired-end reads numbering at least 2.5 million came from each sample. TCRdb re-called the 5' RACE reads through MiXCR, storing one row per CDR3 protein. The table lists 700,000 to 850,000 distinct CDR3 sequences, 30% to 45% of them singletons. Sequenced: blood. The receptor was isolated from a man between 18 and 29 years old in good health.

The CDR3 DNA reads TGTGTCAGCAGCGTAGGAGGCGGGGATGAGCAGTTCTTC. Translated: CVSSVGGGDEQFF. This chain connects TRBV9 to TRBJ2-1, with a weak D call TRBD2 (6 bases). Germline V CDR1 and CDR2: SGDLS, YYNGEE. The CDR3 has 13 residues. Variable domain in full (rest from reference TRBV9 and TRBJ2-1): DSGVTQTPKHLITATGQRVTLRCSPRSGDLSVYWYQQSLDQGLQFLIQYYNGEERAKGNILERFSAQQFPDLHSELNLSSLELGDSALYFCVSSVGGGDEQFFGPGTRLTVL.